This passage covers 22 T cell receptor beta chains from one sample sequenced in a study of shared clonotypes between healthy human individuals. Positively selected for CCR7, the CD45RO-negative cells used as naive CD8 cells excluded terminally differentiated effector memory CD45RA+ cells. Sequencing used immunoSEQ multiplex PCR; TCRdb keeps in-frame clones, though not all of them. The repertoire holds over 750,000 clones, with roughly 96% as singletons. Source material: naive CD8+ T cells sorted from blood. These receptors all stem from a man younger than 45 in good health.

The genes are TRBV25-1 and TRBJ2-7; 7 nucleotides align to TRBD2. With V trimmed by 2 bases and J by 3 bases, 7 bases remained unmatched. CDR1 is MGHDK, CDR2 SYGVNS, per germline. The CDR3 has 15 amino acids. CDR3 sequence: CASSEGGGMNYEQYF. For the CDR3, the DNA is TGTGCCAGCAGTGAAGGCGGGGGAATGAACTACGAGCAGTACTTC.

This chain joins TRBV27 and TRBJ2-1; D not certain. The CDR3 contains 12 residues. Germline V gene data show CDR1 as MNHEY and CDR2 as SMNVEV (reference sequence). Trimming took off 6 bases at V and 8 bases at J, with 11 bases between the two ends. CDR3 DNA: TGTGCCAGCAGCCAAACACAGCATGAGCAGTTCTTC. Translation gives CASSQTQHEQFF.

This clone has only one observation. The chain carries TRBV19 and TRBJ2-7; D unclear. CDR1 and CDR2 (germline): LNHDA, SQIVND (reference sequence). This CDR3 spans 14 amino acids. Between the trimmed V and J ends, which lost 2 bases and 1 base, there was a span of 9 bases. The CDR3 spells CASSISGRSYEQYF. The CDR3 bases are TGTGCCAGTAGTATATCTGGTCGGTCCTACGAGCAGTACTTC.

This CDR3 is CAISDVWGPEQFF. The CDR3 nucleotides read TGTGCCATCAGTGACGTGTGGGGACCTGAGCAGTTCTTC. The chain is built from TRBV10-3 and TRBJ2-1; D tentatively reads TRBD1 or TRBD2 (5 bases each). Trimming removed 3 bases from V and 9 bases from J, with 12 bases in between. The CDR3 runs 13 residues. Per germline, CDR1 ENHRY and CDR2 SYGVKD.

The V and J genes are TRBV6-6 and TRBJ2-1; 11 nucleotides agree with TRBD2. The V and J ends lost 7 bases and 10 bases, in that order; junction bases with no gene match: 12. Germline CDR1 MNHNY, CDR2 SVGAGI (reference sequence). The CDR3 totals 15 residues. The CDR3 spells CASTFSGTSGIEQFF. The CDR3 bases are TGTGCCAGCACATTCTCCGGGACTAGCGGAATAGAGCAGTTCTTC.

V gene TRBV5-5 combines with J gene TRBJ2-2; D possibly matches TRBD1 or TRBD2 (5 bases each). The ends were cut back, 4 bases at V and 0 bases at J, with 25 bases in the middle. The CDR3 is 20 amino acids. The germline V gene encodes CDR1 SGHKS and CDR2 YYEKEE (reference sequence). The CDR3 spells CASSRPGVVAGTTNTGELFF. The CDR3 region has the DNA TGTGCCAGCAGCCGCCCTGGGGTCGTCGCCGGGACCACGAACACCGGGGAGCTGTTTTTT.

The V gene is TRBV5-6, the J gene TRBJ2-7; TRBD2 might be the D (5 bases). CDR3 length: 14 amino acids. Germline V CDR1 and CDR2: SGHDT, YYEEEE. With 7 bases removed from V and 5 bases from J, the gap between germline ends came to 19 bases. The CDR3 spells CASRGWQVIHEQYF. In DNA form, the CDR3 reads TGTGCCAGCCGGGGATGGCAGGTAATCCACGAGCAGTACTTC.

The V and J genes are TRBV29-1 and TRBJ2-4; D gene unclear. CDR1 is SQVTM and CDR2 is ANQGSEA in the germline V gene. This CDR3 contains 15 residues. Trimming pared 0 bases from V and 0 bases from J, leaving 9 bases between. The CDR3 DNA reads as TGCAGCGTTGAAGATTATCAGATAGCCAAAAACATTCAGTACTTC. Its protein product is CSVEDYQIAKNIQYF.

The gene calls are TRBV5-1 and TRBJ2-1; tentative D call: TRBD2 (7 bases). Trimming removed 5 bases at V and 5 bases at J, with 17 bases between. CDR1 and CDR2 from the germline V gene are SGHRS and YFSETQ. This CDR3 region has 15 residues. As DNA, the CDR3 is TGCGCCAGCAGTTCCCGACTAGCAGGGGACAATGAGCAGTTCTTC. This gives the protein CASSSRLAGDNEQFF.

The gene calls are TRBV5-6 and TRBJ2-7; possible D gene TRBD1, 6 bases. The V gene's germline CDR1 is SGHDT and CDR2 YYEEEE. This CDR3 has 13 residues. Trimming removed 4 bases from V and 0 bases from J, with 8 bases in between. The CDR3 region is CASSDRTSYEQYF. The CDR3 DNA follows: TGTGCCAGCAGCGACAGGACCTCCTACGAGCAGTACTTC.

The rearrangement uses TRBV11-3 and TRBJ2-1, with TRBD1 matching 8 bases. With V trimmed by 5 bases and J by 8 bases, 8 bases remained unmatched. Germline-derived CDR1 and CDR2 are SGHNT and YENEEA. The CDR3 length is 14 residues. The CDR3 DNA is TGTGCCAGCAGCCCGCTCCAGGGGGCCGATGAGCAGTTCTTC. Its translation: CASSPLQGADEQFF.

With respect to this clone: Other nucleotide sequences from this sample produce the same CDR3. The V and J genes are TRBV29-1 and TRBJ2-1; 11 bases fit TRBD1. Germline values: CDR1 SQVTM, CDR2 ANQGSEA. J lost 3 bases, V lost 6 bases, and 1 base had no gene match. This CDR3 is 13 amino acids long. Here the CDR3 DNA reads TGCAGCGTGGGGACAGGGGGCTACAATGAGCAGTTCTTC. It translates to CSVGTGGYNEQFF.

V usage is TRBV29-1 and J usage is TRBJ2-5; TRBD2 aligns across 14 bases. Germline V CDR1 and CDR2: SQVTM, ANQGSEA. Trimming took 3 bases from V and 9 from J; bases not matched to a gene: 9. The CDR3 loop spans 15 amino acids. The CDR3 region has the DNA TGCAGCGTTGATGGACTAGCGGGAGGCCCATGGGCCCAGTACTTC. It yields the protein CSVDGLAGGPWAQYF.

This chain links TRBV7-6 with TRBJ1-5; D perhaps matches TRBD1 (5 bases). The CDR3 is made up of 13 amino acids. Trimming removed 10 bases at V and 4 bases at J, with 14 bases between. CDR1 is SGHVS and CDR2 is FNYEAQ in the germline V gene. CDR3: CAKQDKFNQPQHF. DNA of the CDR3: TGTGCCAAACAGGACAAGTTTAATCAGCCCCAGCATTTT.

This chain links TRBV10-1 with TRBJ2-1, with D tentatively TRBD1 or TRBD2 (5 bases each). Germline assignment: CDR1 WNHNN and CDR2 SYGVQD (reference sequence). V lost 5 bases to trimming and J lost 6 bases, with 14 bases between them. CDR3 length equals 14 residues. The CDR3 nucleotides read TGCGCCAGCAGTAGAACCGGGACGATCAATGAGCAGTTCTTC. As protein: CASSRTGTINEQFF.

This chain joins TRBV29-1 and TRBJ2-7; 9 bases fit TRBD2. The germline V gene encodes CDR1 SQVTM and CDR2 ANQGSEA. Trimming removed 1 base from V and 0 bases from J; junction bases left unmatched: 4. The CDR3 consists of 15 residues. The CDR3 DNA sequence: TGCAGCGTTGAAGGGCGGGAGGGCAGCTCCTACGAGCAGTACTTC. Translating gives CSVEGREGSSYEQYF.

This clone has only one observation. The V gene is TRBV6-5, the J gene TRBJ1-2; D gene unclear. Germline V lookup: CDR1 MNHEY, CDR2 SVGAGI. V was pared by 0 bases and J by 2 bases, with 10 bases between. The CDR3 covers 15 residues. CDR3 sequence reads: CASSYSGSRNYGYTF. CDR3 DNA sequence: TGTGCCAGCAGTTACTCCGGGTCTAGGAACTATGGCTACACCTTC.

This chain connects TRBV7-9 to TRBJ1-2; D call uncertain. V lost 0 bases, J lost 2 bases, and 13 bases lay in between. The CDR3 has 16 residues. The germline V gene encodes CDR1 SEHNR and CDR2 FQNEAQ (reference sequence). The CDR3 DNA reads TGTGCCAGCAGCTTAGCCTCGTCGGGATTAAACTATGGCTACACCTTC. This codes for CASSLASSGLNYGYTF.

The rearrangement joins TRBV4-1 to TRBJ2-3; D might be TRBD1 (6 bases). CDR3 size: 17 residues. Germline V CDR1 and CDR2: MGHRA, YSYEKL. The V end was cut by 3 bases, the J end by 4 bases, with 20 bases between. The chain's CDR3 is CASSQMGHPGSADTQYF. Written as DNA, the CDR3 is TGCGCCAGCAGCCAGATGGGACACCCAGGCAGCGCAGATACGCAGTATTTT.

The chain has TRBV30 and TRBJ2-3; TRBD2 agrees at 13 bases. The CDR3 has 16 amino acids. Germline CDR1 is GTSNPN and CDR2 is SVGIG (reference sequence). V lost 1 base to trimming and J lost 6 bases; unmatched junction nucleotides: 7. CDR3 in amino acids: CAWSAGGLAGFDTQYF. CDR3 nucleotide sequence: TGTGCCTGGAGTGCCGGGGGACTAGCGGGATTCGATACGCAGTATTTT. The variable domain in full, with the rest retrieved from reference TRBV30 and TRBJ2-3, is SQTIHQWPATLVQPVGSPLSLECTVEGTSNPNLYWYRQAAGRGLQLLFYSVGIGQISSEVPQNLSASRPQDRQFILSSKKLLLSDSGFYLCAWSAGGLAGFDTQYFGPGTRLTVL.

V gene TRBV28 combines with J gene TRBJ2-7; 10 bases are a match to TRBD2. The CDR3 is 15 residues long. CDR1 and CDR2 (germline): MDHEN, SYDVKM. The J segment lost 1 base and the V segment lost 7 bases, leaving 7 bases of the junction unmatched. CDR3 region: CASNGWTSGSYEQYF. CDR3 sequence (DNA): TGTGCCAGCAATGGCTGGACTAGCGGATCCTACGAGCAGTACTTC. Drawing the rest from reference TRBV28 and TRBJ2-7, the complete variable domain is DVKVTQSSRYLVKRTGEKVFLECVQDMDHENMFWYRQDPGLGLRLIYFSYDVKMKEKGDIPEGYSVSREKKERFSLILESASTNQTSMYLCASNGWTSGSYEQYFGPGTRLTVT.

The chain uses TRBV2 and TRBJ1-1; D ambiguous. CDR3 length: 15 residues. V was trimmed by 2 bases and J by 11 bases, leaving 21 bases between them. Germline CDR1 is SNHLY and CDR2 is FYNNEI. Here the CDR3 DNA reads TGTGCCAGCAGTGAACCCCAATTGAATTTCGGGTGGGCTTTCTTT. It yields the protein CASSEPQLNFGWAFF.